This TCR beta chain emerged from a study of shared clonotypes between healthy human individuals. At the level of the study: Plates per donor: three CD4 naive, three CD4 memory, two CD8 naive, one CD8 memory. Study-level points and caveats: Among donors, sharing of clonotypes was expected to be affected by sequencing depth. Larger estimated richness was generally recorded for naive subsets relative to memory subsets.

It was into CD45RA+ naive and CD45RA-negative memory subsets that the CD4+ cells were split. Sequencing was performed with immunoSEQ multiplex PCR; in TCRdb, only in-frame clones are kept and a portion is missing. The table lists some 2,100,000 clones, 90% to 96% of them singletons. The length of the CDR3 is 15 residues. CDR1 MNHEY and CDR2 SVGAGI come from the germline V gene. After removal of 3 bases from V and 2 bases from J, the junction contained 1 base not matched to a gene. As regards this clone: What it binds is unknown.

The rearrangement links TRBV6-5 to TRBJ2-6; 7 nucleotides match TRBD2. Sequenced input: naive CD4+ T cells sorted from blood. Subset indicated: CD45RA+ positively selected. This TCR was recovered from a man aged 18 to 29 in good health. CDR3 amino acids: CASSYRGAGANVLTF. CDR3 coding DNA: TGTGCCAGCAGTTATCGGGGGGCTGGGGCCAACGTCCTGACTTTC.